Listed below are T cell receptor beta chains from one sample, sequenced in a study of blood T cell repertoires in COVID-19. The data were produced by immunoSEQ multiplex PCR, yet TCRdb's version contains in-frame clones alone and is incomplete. The sample consists of approximately 170,000 clones, approximately 95% of them appearing once. Sequenced sample: peripheral blood. These receptor sequences come from an older woman with COVID-19, enrolled during active disease. The conserved cysteine and the conserved F or W are not part of the CDR3 here. Only some rows state a clone size, as once, few, many or a class for expanded clones.

size,V,length,CDR3
NA,TRBV6-1,14,ASSVPGQGARQPQH
NA,TRBV11-3,13,ASSLVGDRGREQF
NA,TRBV4-2,13,ASRRGDTSYNEQF
NA,TRBV7-2,13,ASSFGQAVWDTQY
NA,TRBV29-1,11,SVQDRGDTEAF
NA,TRBV5-1,12,ASSTGQGSEKLF
NA,TRBV7-9,14,ASSPSGGFYNSPLH
NA,TRBV4-3,16,ASSQESSSGTRTDTQY
NA,TRBV7-8,11,ASSLQPNTEAF
NA,TRBV29-1,9,SASSGEKLF
once,TRBV2,11,ASRGQGIPPLH
NA,TRBV19,11,ASSTTANYGYT
NA,TRBV19,12,ASSMEPGSWPQH
NA,TRBV6-5,11,ASSLRDRSPLH
few,TRBV5-1,11,ASSLEEDSPLH
NA,TRBV7-2,17,ASSPVDLAFLPNTGELF
NA,TRBV5-1,14,ASSLGPAGTADGYT
NA,TRBV11-2,11,ASSLGTDNEQF
NA,TRBV11-3,14,ASSLDGRGATNEQF
NA,TRBV7-9,13,ASSLQGADYTEAF
NA,TRBV5-1,17,ASSLSPLGQAWGNTEAF
once,TRBV6-5,14,ASSYFLAGSYNEQF
NA,TRBV7-8,13,ASAWGQGDTDTQY
NA,TRBV6-2/TRBV6-3,13,ASSTRREGNQPQH
NA,TRBV5-4,12,ASSLPRGGEGYT
NA,TRBV5-1,14,ASSPGLAGIYDTQY